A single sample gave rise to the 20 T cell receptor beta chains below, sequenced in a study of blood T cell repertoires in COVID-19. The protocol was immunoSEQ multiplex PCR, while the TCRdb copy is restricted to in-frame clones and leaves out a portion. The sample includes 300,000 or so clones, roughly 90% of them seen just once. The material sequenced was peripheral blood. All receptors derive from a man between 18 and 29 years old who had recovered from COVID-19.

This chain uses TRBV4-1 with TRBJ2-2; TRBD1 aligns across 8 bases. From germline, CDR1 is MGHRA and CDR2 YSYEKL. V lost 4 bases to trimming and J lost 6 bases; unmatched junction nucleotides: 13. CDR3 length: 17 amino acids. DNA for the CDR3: TGCGCCAGCAGCCCAATGCAAGGACAGGGTGGTGCCGGGGAGCTGTTTTTT. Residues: CASSPMQGQGGAGELFF.

In DNA, the CDR3 is TGCAGCGTTGAGACCGGGGACTCGGCCTACGAGCAGTACTTC. Translating it yields CSVETGDSAYEQYF. V and J are TRBV29-1 and TRBJ2-7; TRBD2 is a possible D gene (6 bases). This CDR3 spans 14 amino acids. V gave up 3 bases and J gave up 2 bases, with 14 bases separating them. The V gene's germline CDR1 is SQVTM and CDR2 ANQGSEA.

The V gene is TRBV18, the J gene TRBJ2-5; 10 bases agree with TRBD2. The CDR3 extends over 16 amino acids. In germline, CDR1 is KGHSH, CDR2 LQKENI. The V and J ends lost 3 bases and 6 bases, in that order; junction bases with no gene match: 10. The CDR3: CASSPLASGGAKTQYF. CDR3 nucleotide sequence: TGTGCCAGCTCACCCCTGGCCAGCGGGGGGGCAAAGACCCAGTACTTC.

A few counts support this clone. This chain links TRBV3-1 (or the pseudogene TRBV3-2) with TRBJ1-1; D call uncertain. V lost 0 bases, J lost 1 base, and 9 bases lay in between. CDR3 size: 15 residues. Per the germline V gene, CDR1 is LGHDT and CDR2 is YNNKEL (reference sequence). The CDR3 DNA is TGTGCCAGCAGCCAAGAACGAGAGGCGAACACTGAAGCTTTCTTT. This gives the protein CASSQEREANTEAFF.

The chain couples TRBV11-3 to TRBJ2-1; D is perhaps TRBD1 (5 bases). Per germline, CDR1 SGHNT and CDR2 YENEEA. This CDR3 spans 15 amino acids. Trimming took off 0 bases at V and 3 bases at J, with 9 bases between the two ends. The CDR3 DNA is TGTGCCAGCAGCTTAGACACCACAGGCTACAATGAGCAGTTCTTC. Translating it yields CASSLDTTGYNEQFF.

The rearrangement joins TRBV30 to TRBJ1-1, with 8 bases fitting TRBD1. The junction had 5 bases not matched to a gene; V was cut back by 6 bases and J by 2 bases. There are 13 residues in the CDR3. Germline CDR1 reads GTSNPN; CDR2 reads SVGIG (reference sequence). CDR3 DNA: TGTGCCTGCATAACAGGGGGTAACACTGAAGCTTTCTTT. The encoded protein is CACITGGNTEAFF. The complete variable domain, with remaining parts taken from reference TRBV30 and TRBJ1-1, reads SQTIHQWPATLVQPVGSPLSLECTVEGTSNPNLYWYRQAAGRGLQLLFYSVGIGQISSEVPQNLSASRPQDRQFILSSKKLLLSDSGFYLCACITGGNTEAFFGQGTRLTVV.

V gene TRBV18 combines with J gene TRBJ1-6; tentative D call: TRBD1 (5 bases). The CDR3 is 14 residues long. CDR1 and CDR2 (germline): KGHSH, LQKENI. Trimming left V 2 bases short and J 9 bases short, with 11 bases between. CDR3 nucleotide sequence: TGTGCCAGCTCACCAGGGCAGGGCCCTTCACCCCTCCACTTT. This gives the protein CASSPGQGPSPLHF.

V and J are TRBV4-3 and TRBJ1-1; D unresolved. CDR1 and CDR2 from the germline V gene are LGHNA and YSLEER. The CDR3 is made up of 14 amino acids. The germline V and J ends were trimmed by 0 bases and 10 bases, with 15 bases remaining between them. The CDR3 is CASSQEGIGKGAFF. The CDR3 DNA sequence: TGCGCCAGCAGCCAAGAGGGCATCGGGAAAGGAGCTTTCTTT.

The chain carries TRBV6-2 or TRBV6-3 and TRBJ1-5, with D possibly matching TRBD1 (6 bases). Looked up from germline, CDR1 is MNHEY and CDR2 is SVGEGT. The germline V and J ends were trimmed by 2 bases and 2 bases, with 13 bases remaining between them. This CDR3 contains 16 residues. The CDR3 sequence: CASSYPGVLGNQPQHF. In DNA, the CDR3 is TGTGCCAGCAGTTACCCAGGGGTTTTAGGCAATCAGCCCCAGCATTTT.

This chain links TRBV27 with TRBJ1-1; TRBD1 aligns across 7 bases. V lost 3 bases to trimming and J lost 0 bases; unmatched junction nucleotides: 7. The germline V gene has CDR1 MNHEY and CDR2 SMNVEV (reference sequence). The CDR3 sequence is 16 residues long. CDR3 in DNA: TGTGCCAGCAGTTTGACAGGGAAGAGACTGAACACTGAAGCTTTCTTT. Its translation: CASSLTGKRLNTEAFF.

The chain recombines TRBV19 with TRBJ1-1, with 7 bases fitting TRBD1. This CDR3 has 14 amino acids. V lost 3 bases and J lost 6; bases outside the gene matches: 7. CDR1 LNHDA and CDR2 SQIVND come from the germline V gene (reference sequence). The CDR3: CASSIMQGGAEAFF. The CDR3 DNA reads TGTGCCAGTAGTATCATGCAGGGGGGTGCTGAAGCTTTCTTT.

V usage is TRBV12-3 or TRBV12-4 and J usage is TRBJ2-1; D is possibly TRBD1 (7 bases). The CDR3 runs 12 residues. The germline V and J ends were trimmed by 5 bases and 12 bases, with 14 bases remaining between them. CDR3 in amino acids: CASSPYQGGQFF. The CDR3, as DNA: TGTGCCAGCAGTCCTTACCAGGGGGGGCAGTTCTTC.

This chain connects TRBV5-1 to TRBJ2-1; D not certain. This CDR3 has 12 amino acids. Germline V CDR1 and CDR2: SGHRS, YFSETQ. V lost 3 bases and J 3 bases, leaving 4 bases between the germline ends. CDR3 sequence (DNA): TGCGCCAGCAGCTCCGTCTACAATGAGCAGTTCTTC. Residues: CASSSVYNEQFF.

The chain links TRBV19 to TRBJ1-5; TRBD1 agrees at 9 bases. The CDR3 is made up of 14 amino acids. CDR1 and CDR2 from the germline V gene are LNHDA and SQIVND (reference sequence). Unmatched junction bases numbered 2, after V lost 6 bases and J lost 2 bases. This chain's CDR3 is CASRGQGGNQPQHF. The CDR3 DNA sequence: TGTGCCAGTAGGGGACAGGGAGGCAATCAGCCCCAGCATTTT.

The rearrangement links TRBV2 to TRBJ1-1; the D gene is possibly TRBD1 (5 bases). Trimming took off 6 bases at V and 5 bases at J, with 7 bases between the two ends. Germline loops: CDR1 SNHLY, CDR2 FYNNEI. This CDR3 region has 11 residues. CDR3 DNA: TGTGCCAGCAGGGAGGGGACTGAAGCTTTCTTT. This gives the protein CASREGTEAFF.

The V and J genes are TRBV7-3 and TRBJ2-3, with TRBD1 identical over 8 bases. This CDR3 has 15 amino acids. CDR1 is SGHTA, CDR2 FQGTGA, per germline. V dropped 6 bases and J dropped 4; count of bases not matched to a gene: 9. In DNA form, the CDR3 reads TGTGCCAGCAGTTCGACAGGGGTTGTGTCAGATACGCAGTATTTT. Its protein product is CASSSTGVVSDTQYF.

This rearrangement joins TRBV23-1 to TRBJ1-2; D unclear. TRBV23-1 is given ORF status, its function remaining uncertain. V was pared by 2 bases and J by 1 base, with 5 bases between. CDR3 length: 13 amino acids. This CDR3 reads CASSQGVNYGYTF. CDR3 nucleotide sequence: TGCGCCAGCAGTCAAGGAGTTAACTATGGCTACACCTTC.

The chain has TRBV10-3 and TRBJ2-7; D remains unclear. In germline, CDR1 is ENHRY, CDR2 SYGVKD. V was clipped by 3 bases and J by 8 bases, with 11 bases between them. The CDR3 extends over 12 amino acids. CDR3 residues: CAISESAGQQYF. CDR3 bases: TGTGCCATCAGTGAATCTGCAGGTCAGCAGTACTTC.

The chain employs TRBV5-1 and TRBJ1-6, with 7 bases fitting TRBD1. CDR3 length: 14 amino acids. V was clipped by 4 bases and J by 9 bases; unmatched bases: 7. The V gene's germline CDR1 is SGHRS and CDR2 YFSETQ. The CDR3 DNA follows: TGCGCCAGCAGCGATGACAGGGAGATTTCACCCCTCCACTTT. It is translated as CASSDDREISPLHF.

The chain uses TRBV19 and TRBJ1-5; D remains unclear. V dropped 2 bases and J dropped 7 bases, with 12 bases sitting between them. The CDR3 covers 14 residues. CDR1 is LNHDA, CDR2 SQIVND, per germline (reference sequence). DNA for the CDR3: TGTGCCAGTAGTATAACCGCAGGCCTCCAGCCCCAGCATTTT. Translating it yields CASSITAGLQPQHF.